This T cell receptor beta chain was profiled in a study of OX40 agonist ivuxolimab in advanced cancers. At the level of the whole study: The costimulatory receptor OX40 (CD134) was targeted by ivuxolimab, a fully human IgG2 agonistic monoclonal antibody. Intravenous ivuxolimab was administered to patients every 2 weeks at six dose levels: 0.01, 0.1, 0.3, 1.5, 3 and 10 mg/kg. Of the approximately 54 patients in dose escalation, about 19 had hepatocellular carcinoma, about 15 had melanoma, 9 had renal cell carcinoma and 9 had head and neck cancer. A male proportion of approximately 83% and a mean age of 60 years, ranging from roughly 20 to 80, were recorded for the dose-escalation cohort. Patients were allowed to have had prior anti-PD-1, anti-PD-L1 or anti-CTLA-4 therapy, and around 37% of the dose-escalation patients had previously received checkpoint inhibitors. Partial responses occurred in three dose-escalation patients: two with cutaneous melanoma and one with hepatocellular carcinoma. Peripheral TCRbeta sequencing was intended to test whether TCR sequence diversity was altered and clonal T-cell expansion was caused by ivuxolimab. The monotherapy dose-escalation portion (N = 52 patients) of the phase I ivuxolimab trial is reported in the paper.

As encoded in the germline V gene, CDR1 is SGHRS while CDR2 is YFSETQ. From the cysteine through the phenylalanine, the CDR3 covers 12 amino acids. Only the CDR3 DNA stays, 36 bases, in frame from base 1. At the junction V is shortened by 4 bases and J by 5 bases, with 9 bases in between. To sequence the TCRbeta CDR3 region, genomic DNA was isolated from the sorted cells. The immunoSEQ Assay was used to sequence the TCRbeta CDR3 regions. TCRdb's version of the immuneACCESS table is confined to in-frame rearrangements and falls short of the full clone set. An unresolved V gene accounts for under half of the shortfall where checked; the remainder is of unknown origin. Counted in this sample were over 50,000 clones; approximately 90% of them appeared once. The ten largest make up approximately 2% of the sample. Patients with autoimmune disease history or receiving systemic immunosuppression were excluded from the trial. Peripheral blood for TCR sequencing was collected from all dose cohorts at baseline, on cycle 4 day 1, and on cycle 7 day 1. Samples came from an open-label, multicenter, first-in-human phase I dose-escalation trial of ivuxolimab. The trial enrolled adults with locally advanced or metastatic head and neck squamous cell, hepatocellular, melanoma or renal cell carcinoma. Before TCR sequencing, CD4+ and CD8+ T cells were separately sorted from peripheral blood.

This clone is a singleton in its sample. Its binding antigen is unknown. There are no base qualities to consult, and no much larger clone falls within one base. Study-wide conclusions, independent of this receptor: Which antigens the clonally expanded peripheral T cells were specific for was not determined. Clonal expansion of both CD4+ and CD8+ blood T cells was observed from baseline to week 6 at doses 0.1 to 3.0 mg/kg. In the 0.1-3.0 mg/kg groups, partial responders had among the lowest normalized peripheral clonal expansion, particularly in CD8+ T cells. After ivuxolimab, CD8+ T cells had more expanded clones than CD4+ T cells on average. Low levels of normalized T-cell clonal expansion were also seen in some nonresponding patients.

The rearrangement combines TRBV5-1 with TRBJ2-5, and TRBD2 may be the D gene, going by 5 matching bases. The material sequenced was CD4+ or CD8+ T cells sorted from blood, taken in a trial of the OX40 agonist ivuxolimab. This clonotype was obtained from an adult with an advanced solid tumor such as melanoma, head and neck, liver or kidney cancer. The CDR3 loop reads CASSPGGETQYF. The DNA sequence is TGCGCCAGCAGCCCCGGCGGGGAGACCCAGTACTTC.